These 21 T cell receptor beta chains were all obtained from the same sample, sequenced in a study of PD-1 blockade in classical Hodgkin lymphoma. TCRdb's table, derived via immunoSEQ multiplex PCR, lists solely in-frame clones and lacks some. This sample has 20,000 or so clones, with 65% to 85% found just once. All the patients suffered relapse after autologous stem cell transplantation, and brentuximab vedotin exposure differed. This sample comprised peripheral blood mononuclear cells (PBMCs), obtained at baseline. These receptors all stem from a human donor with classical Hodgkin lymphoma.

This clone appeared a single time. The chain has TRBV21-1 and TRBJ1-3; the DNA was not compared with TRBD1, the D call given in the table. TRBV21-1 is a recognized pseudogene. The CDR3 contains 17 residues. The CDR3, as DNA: TGTGCCAGCAGGAAAGGGGGTCAGGGGCAATCAAGAAACACCATATATTTT. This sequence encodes CASRKGGQGQSRNTIYF.

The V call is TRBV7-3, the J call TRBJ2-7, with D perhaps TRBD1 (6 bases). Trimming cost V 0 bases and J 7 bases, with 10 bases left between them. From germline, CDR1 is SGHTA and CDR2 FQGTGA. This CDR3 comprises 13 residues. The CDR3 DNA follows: TGTGCCAGCAGCTTAACGGGAAGGGGGGAGCAGTACTTC. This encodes CASSLTGRGEQYF.

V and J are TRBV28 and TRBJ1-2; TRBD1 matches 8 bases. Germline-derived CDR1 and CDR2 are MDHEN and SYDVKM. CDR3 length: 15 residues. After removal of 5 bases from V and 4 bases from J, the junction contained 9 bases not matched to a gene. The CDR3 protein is CASSPDRGVSYGYTF. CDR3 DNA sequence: TGTGCCAGCAGTCCCGACAGGGGTGTTAGCTATGGCTACACCTTC.

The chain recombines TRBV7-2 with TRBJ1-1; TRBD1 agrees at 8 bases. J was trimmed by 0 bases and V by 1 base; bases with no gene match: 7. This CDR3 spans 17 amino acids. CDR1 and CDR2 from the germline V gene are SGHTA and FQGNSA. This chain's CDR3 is CASSLEARGPVNTEAFF. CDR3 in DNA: TGTGCCAGCAGCTTAGAGGCCAGGGGGCCCGTGAACACTGAAGCTTTCTTT.

The CDR3 coding sequence is TGTGCCAGCAGTTTCCCCCCCCAGGGAAGTAATGAAAAACTGTTTTTT. Translation: CASSFPPQGSNEKLFF. The gene calls are TRBV28 and TRBJ1-4, with D perhaps matching TRBD1 (5 bases). CDR1 and CDR2 (germline): MDHEN, SYDVKM. This CDR3 contains 16 residues. The ends were cut back, 3 bases at V and 4 bases at J, with 15 bases in the middle.

CDR3 DNA: TGTGCCAGCACCGACAGGGTGAGAGGCACCGGGGAGCTGTTTTTT. Protein product: CASTDRVRGTGELFF. The chain links TRBV5-6 to TRBJ2-2, with 7 positions matching TRBD1. CDR3 length: 15 residues. The junction had 9 bases not matched to a gene; V was cut back by 6 bases and J by 4 bases. From germline, CDR1 is SGHDT and CDR2 YYEEEE.

CDR3 amino acids: CASSMVWGEQYF. The CDR3 nucleotides read TGTGCCAGTAGTATGGTGTGGGGCGAGCAGTACTTC. The gene calls are TRBV19 and TRBJ2-7; the D is unclear. The V gene lost 3 bases and the J gene lost 6 bases, with 9 bases spanning the gap. This CDR3 has 12 amino acids. The germline V gene encodes CDR1 LNHDA and CDR2 SQIVND (reference sequence).

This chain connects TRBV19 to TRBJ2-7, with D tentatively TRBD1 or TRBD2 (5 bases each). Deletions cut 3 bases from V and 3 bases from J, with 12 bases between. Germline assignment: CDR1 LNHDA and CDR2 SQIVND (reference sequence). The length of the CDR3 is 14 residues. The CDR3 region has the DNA TGTGCCAGTAGTATGGGGCACGGGGACTACGAGCAGTACTTC. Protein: CASSMGHGDYEQYF.

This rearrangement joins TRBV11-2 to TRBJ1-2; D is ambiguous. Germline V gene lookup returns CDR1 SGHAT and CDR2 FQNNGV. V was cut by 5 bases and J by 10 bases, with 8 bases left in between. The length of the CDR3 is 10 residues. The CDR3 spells CASSPLDYTF. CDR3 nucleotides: TGTGCCAGCAGCCCCTTAGACTACACCTTC.

The CDR3, as DNA: TGTGCCAGCAGTTTAGGGTCTGTTGGGGCCACCTCCTACGAGCAGTACTTC. Encoded protein: CASSLGSVGATSYEQYF. The chain links TRBV28 to TRBJ2-7, with D possibly matching TRBD1 (5 bases). The CDR3 is made up of 17 amino acids. V gave up 2 bases and J gave up 0 bases, with 17 bases separating them. The germline CDR1 and CDR2 sequences are MDHEN and SYDVKM.

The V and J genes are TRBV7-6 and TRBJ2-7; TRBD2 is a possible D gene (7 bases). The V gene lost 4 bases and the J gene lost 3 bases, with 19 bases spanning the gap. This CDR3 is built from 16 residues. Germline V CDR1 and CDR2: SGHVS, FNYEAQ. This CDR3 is CASSSTLRGGGYEQYF. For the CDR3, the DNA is TGTGCCAGCAGCTCTACCTTGAGGGGGGGAGGCTACGAGCAGTACTTC.

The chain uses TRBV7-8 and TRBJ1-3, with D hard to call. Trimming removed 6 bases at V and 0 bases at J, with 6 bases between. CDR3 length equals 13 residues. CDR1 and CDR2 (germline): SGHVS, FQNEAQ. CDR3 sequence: CASSLLSGNTIYF. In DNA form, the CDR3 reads TGTGCCAGCAGTCTACTCTCTGGAAACACCATATATTTT.

The CDR3 here is CASSMDGGAYNEQFF. In DNA form, the CDR3 reads TGTGCCAGTAGTATGGACGGGGGGGCTTACAATGAGCAGTTCTTC. J is TRBJ2-1 and V is TRBV19; 8 positions match TRBD2. V lost 3 bases to trimming and J lost 4 bases; unmatched junction nucleotides: 5. CDR3 length equals 15 residues. The germline V gene encodes CDR1 LNHDA and CDR2 SQIVND (reference sequence).

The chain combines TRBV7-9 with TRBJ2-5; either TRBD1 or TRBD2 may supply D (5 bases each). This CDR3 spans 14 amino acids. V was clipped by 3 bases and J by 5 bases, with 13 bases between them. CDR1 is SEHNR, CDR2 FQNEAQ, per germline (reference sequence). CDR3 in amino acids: CASSLAGGVETQYF. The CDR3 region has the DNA TGTGCCAGCAGCTTGGCTGGGGGTGTGGAGACCCAGTACTTC.

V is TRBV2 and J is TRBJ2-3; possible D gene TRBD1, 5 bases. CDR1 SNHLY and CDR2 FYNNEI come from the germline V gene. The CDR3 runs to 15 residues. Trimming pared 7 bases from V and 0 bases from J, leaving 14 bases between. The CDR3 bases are TGTGCCAGCACCCGAAGTGGGGCTAGCACAGATACGCAGTATTTT. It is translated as CASTRSGASTDTQYF.

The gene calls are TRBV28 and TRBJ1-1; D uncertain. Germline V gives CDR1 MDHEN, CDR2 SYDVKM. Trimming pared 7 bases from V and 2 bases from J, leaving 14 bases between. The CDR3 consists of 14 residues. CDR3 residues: CASTPPGINTEAFF. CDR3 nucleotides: TGTGCCAGCACCCCCCCGGGTATAAACACTGAAGCTTTCTTT.

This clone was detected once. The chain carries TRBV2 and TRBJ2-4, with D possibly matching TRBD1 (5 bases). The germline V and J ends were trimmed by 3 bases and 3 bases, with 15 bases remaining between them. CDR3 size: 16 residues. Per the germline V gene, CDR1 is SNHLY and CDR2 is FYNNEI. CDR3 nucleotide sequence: TGTGCCAGCAGTGACAGGGATTGGTATGGCAAAAACATTCAGTACTTC. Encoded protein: CASSDRDWYGKNIQYF.

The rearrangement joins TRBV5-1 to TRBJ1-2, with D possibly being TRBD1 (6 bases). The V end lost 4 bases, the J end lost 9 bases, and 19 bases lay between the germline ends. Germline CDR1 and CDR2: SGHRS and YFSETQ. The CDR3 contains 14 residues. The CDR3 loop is CASSQTGPKGSYTF. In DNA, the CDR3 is TGCGCCAGCAGCCAGACAGGCCCGAAGGGTAGCTACACCTTC.

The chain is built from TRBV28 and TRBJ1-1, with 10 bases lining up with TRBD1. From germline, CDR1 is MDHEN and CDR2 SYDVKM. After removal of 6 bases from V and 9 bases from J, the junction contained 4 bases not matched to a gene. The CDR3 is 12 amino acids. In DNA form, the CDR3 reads TGTGCCAGCAGCCGTGACAGGGGGCAAGCTTTCTTT. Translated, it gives CASSRDRGQAFF.

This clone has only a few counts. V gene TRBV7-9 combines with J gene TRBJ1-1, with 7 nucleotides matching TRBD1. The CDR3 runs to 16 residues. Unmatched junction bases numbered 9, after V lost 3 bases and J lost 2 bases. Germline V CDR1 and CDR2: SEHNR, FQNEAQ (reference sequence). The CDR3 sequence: CASSFRPGQINTEAFF. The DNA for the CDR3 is TGTGCCAGCAGCTTTCGGCCGGGACAGATTAACACTGAAGCTTTCTTT.

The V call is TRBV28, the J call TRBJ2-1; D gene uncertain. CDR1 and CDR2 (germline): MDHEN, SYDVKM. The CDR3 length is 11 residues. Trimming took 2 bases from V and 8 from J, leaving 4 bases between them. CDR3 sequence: CASSLSYEQFF. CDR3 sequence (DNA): TGTGCCAGCAGTTTAAGCTATGAGCAGTTCTTC.